This T cell receptor (beta chain) was recorded in a study of blood T cell repertoires in COVID-19. Across the study: Sites across the United States, Italy and Spain contributed samples from acute and convalescent COVID-19.

CDR1 is SGHVS, CDR2 FQNEAQ, per germline. The CDR3 runs 17 residues. The J segment lost 4 bases and the V segment lost 5 bases, leaving 16 bases of the junction unmatched. Assignments of participants to cohorts depended upon their own reported clinical history. This table comes from immunoSEQ multiplex PCR, and its TCRdb copy is limited to in-frame clones, with some not included. The profile shows under 300,000 clones, roughly nine tenths of them singletons. The rearrangement uses TRBV7-8 and TRBJ1-1; TRBD1 matches at 7 bases. This TCR came from a human donor in a cohort exposed to, infected with or recovered from COVID-19 (not recorded which). The donor label of this sample is uncertain. Sequenced material: PBMCs or T cells enriched from blood (not recorded which). The CDR3 region has the DNA TGTGCCAGCAGCGTTGACCCGGGACAGAAAATGAGCACTGAAGCTTTCTTT. Its protein product is CASSVDPGQKMSTEAFF.